One T cell receptor beta chain is described in this entry. The antigen is not known. At least 3 on the Clinical Activity Score was recorded for ophthalmopathy patients, who also had NOSPECS grade at least 4 and duration under 3 months. Trimming left V 5 bases short and J 7 bases short, with 17 bases between. The CDR3 runs 15 residues. CDR1 is MNHEY and CDR2 is SMNVEV in the germline V gene (reference sequence). The data stem from a study of T cells in Graves' hyperthyroidism and ophthalmopathy. TCR beta CDR3 sequences were amplified from RNA transcripts. HTBI primers were the set used in a first-round RT-PCR of the TCR CDR3. MiXCR was run by TCRdb on the multiplex PCR reads, yielding one entry per CDR3 protein. The sample carries about 300,000 distinct CDR3 sequences, about 19% recorded once. Study-level points and caveats: Expanded thyroid clonotypes (above 0.001) were mostly also found in blood.

Sequenced input: blood. The rearrangement uses TRBV27 and TRBJ1-4; D may be TRBD1 (5 bases). The origin of this receptor is a man aged 45-65 years with Graves' ophthalmopathy. The CDR3 loop is CASSTLGGDAEKLFF. The CDR3 DNA reads TGTGCCAGCAGTACCTTGGGGGGGGACGCTGAAAAACTGTTTTTT.